These 10 T cell receptor beta chains came from one sample sequenced in a study of T cell responses to AZD1222 COVID-19 vaccine. Clones were read by immunoSEQ multiplex PCR, and TCRdb kept only the in-frame ones, dropping some. The sample carries under 150,000 clones, approximately 86% recorded once. Sample: peripheral blood, taken 28 days after the second AZD1222 dose. These receptors were collected from an adult who received the AZD1222 COVID-19 vaccine.

This clone was counted many times. The chain combines TRBV9 with TRBJ1-2, with D perhaps matching TRBD1 (5 bases). Germline CDR1 SGDLS, CDR2 YYNGEE. Trimming removed 5 bases from V and 4 bases from J, with 12 bases in between. This CDR3 comprises 13 residues. DNA of the CDR3: TGTGCCAGCAGGCACCGGGACTCCTATGGCTACACCTTC. It encodes CASRHRDSYGYTF. Looking up the rest from reference TRBV9 and TRBJ1-2 gives the full variable domain: DSGVTQTPKHLITATGQRVTLRCSPRSGDLSVYWYQQSLDQGLQFLIQYYNGEERAKGNILERFSAQQFPDLHSELNLSSLELGDSALYFCASRHRDSYGYTFGSGTRLTVV.

The chain joins TRBV19 to TRBJ1-5; 7 bases agree with TRBD1. Germline lookup yields CDR1 LNHDA and CDR2 SQIVND (reference sequence). The CDR3 contains 15 residues. J was trimmed by 0 bases and V by 9 bases; bases with no gene match: 8. CDR3 in amino acids: CASRDSPYSNQPQHF. CDR3 nucleotides: TGTGCCAGCCGGGACAGCCCATATAGCAATCAGCCCCAGCATTTT.

This clone was picked up a small number of times. The chain employs TRBV10-3 and TRBJ2-5; TRBD2 matches at 8 bases. Per the germline V gene, CDR1 is ENHRY and CDR2 is SYGVKD. This CDR3 contains 14 residues. Germline trimming cut 6 bases from V and 1 base from J; bases unmatched to any gene: 4. The CDR3, as DNA: TGTGCCATCAGGCTGGGACTAGGCCAAGAGACCCAGTACTTC. The encoded protein is CAIRLGLGQETQYF.

V is TRBV13 and J is TRBJ1-1; D is ambiguous. Looked up from germline, CDR1 is PRHDT and CDR2 is FYEKMQ (reference sequence). Deletions cut 10 bases from V and 4 bases from J, with 10 bases between. CDR3 length: 11 residues. The CDR3 DNA sequence: TGTGCCACCCTACCGGGCACTGAAGCTTTCTTT. Amino acid sequence: CATLPGTEAFF.

The chain carries TRBV7-8 and TRBJ1-5; D gene ambiguous. CDR1 SGHVS and CDR2 FQNEAQ come from the germline V gene. V was cut by 5 bases and J by 0 bases, with 11 bases left in between. CDR3 length: 15 residues. CDR3 loop: CASSPGRISNQPQHF. CDR3 nucleotide sequence: TGTGCCAGCAGCCCAGGACGGATTAGCAATCAGCCCCAGCATTTT.

J is TRBJ1-6 and V is TRBV2; 9 nucleotides align to TRBD1. After removal of 6 bases from V and 12 bases from J, the junction contained 12 bases not matched to a gene. The CDR3 runs to 15 residues. Germline CDR1 is SNHLY and CDR2 is FYNNEI. CDR3 bases: TGTGCCAGCAGACGGGACAGGGAGGAATACGGACCCCTCCACTTT. It is translated as CASRRDREEYGPLHF.

The chain combines TRBV9 with TRBJ2-6; D unclear. The CDR3 runs 16 residues. Trimming took 3 bases from V and 0 from J, leaving 10 bases between them. Germline assignment: CDR1 SGDLS and CDR2 YYNGEE. The CDR3 DNA follows: TGTGCCAGCAGCGCCCGGATGAGCTCTGGGGCCAACGTCCTGACTTTC. Protein sequence: CASSARMSSGANVLTF.

V and J are TRBV5-5 and TRBJ2-3; D gene ambiguous. The CDR3 extends over 15 amino acids. Trimming shortened V by 0 bases and J by 2 bases, and 10 bases separated the two germline ends. Germline V gives CDR1 SGHKS, CDR2 YYEKEE (reference sequence). CDR3 nucleotides: TGTGCCAGCAGCTTGGGCGTCTGGACCACAGATACGCAGTATTTT. Its translation: CASSLGVWTTDTQYF.

The chain links TRBV18 to TRBJ2-1, with 10 bases lining up with TRBD1. V trimming: 6 bases; J trimming: 7 bases; junction bases outside the gene matches: 9. The CDR3 length is 15 residues. Per germline, CDR1 KGHSH and CDR2 LQKENI. In DNA, the CDR3 is TGTGCCAGCTCCCAGGACAGGGGGAGGGAGAATGAGCAGTTCTTC. Translated: CASSQDRGRENEQFF.

CDR3 sequence: CASSPLSGGPGTDTQYF. In DNA form, the CDR3 reads TGCGCCAGCAGTCCCCTCTCGGGGGGGCCCGGTACAGATACGCAGTATTTT. J is TRBJ2-3 and V is TRBV5-1; 8 bases fit TRBD2. The CDR3 is made up of 17 amino acids. Trimming at V came to 5 bases and at J to 3 bases, leaving 14 bases not matched to a gene. Per germline, CDR1 SGHRS and CDR2 YFSETQ.